The 11 T cell receptor beta chains given below trace back to one sample, sequenced in a study of T cells after yellow fever vaccination. TCRdb processed the 5' RACE reads anew with MiXCR; each CDR3 protein has one entry. The sample consists of roughly 250,000 distinct CDR3 sequences, 10% to 15% of them appearing once. This specimen consisted of CD4+ T cells sorted from PBMCs, obtained 45 days after the yellow fever booster vaccination. The receptors derive from a man younger than 45 who received the YFV17D yellow fever vaccine.

CDR3 in amino acids: CASSLKGGHDSPLHF. The CDR3 DNA reads as TGTGCCAGCAGCTTAAAAGGGGGTCATGATTCACCCCTCCACTTT. The chain has TRBV7-2 and TRBJ1-6; possibly TRBD1 for D (6 bases). The CDR3 runs 15 residues. The germline CDR1 and CDR2 sequences are SGHTA and FQGNSA. Trimming removed 2 bases from V and 8 bases from J, with 13 bases in between.

This clonotype was counted between two and nine times. The J gene is TRBJ2-2, the V gene TRBV29-1; D might be TRBD1 (5 bases). The CDR3 is 19 amino acids. Germline assignment: CDR1 SQVTM and CDR2 ANQGSEA. Trimming left V 5 bases short and J 0 bases short, with 25 bases between. CDR3 loop: CSVRLSTGAQFANTGELFF. The CDR3 DNA reads TGCAGCGTTCGCCTAAGTACTGGGGCACAGTTCGCGAACACCGGGGAGCTGTTTTTT.

This clonotype was counted a few times. The chain has TRBV18 and TRBJ2-7; 11 bases agree with TRBD2. The CDR3 runs to 17 residues. J was trimmed by 2 bases and V by 8 bases; bases with no gene match: 14. Per germline, CDR1 KGHSH and CDR2 LQKENI. CDR3 region: CASAQPGTSGPTYEQYF. In nucleotides, the CDR3 is TGTGCCAGCGCCCAGCCCGGGACTAGCGGACCGACCTACGAGCAGTACTTC.

This rearrangement joins TRBV5-4 to TRBJ2-1, with 7 nucleotides matching TRBD1. Germline CDR1 and CDR2: SGHNT and YYREEE (reference sequence). V lost 0 bases and J lost 0; bases outside the gene matches: 3. The CDR3 contains 16 residues. The CDR3 loop is CASSLAGQSSYNEQFF. The DNA of the CDR3 is TGTGCCAGCAGCTTGGCGGGACAGAGCTCCTACAATGAGCAGTTCTTC.

This clonotype was counted between two and nine times. V and J are TRBV7-9 and TRBJ2-5, with unresolved D. The V and J ends lost 6 bases and 5 bases respectively, with 13 bases between them. The germline V gene has CDR1 SEHNR and CDR2 FQNEAQ (reference sequence). This CDR3 is built from 13 residues. The CDR3 DNA sequence: TGTGCCAGCAGTACGTACCCCCGGGAGACCCAGTACTTC. Its translation is CASSTYPRETQYF.

This clonotype has more than one count but fewer than ten. V and J are TRBV5-1 and TRBJ2-1; D may correspond to TRBD1 or TRBD2 (5 bases each). Trimming shortened V by 1 base and J by 1 base, and 18 bases separated the two germline ends. The CDR3 covers 18 residues. The germline V gene has CDR1 SGHRS and CDR2 YFSETQ. In nucleotides, the CDR3 is TGCGCCAGCAGCTTGAGTACGGGACCACTACCATCCTACAATGAGCAGTTCTTC. Amino acid sequence: CASSLSTGPLPSYNEQFF.

This chain joins TRBV14 and TRBJ1-1; 9 bases agree with TRBD1. J lost 0 bases, V lost 8 bases, and 1 base had no gene match. Germline-derived CDR1 and CDR2 are SGHDN and FVKESK. CDR3 length equals 13 residues. CDR3 sequence reads: CASGTGLNTEAFF. The CDR3 DNA reads as TGTGCCAGCGGGACAGGGCTGAACACTGAAGCTTTCTTT.

This clonotype was observed a few times. The chain joins TRBV20-1 to TRBJ1-1; 7 bases map to TRBD1. Looked up from germline, CDR1 is DFQATT and CDR2 is SNEGSKA (reference sequence). The V and J ends lost 5 bases and 2 bases, in that order; junction bases with no gene match: 14. CDR3 length equals 16 residues. The CDR3, as DNA: TGCAGTGCTGTCGGGGGGAACAGGGGACCCAACACTGAAGCTTTCTTT. Protein product: CSAVGGNRGPNTEAFF.

The V call is TRBV12-3 or TRBV12-4, the J call TRBJ2-1, with D uncertain. There are 15 residues in the CDR3. The V and J ends lost 0 bases and 5 bases respectively, with 11 bases between them. The CDR3 DNA is TGTGCCAGCAGTTTAGCTCCTTCGGCAGACAATGAGCAGTTCTTC. Translation gives CASSLAPSADNEQFF.

In its sample, this clonotype was seen many times. The chain links TRBV18 to TRBJ2-2; D is unresolved. Trimming cost V 2 bases and J 8 bases, with 12 bases left between them. CDR3 length: 14 residues. Looked up from germline, CDR1 is KGHSH and CDR2 is LQKENI. For the CDR3, the DNA is TGTGCCAGCTCACCATCTGGGCACGGAGGGGAGCTGTTTTTT. Encoded protein: CASSPSGHGGELFF.

The chain is built from TRBV6-1 and TRBJ2-1; D is unresolved. Germline V gene data show CDR1 as MNHNS and CDR2 as SASEGT. The V end was cut by 4 bases, the J end by 0 bases, with 7 bases between. The length of the CDR3 is 14 residues. The CDR3 bases are TGTGCCAGCAGTGCCGTGAGCTCCTACAATGAGCAGTTCTTC. Its translation: CASSAVSSYNEQFF.